This T cell receptor beta chain was recovered during a study of T cell repertoires in cytomegalovirus infection. MiXCR, run by TCRdb on the reads, gives a single entry per CDR3 protein. The sample has some 220,000 distinct CDR3 sequences, over 9% seen once. Germline CDR1 DFQATT, CDR2 SNEGSKA (reference sequence). Trimming cost V 1 base and J 4 bases, with 14 bases left between them. There are 14 residues in the CDR3. This TCR was sampled from a human donor in good health (CMV status not recorded). Some clones in this sample may be carry-over from other donors' samples. Specimen: PBMCs. The chain uses TRBV20-1 and TRBJ2-7; tentatively, D is TRBD2 (6 bases). The DNA for the CDR3 is TGCAGTGCTAGAGGTACGGGACTTCCATACGAGCAGTACTTC. Amino acids: CSARGTGLPYEQYF.